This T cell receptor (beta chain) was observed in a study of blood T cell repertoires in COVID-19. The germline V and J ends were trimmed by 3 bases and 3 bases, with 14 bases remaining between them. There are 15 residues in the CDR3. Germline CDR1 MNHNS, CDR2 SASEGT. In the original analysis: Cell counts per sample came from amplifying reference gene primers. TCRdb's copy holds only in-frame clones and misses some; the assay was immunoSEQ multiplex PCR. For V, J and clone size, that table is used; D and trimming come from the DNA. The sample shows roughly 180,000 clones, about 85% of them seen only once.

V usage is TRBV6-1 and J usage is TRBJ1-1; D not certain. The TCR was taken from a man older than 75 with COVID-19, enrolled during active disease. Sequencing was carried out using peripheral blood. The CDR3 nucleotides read TGTGCCAGCAGTGAGCTCCGCGCGGGGTACACTGAAGCTTTCTTT. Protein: CASSELRAGYTEAFF.